What follows are 10 T cell receptor beta chains derived from one specimen sequenced in a study of T-cell memory formation after mild COVID-19. TCRdb ran MiXCR on the 5' RACE reads and lists one entry per CDR3 protein. Here the sample spans fewer than 400,000 distinct CDR3 sequences, approximately 13% being singletons. The sequenced material came from PBMCs or a T cell subset sorted from them (not recorded which). All receptors derive from a man aged 18 to 29 who had mild COVID-19 (a few samples of this study predate the infection). Cell type and time point are not known.

A note on this clonotype: A clone one base away is much larger, so this may be a read error. The chain couples TRBV5-1 to TRBJ2-1, with D possibly matching TRBD2 (7 bases). Per the germline V gene, CDR1 is SGHRS and CDR2 is YFSETQ. The CDR3 consists of 16 residues. Trimming left V 0 bases short and J 8 bases short, with 18 bases between. CDR3 region: CASSLVGGGAPDEQFF. In DNA form, the CDR3 reads TGCGCCAGCAGCTTGGTTGGAGGGGGGGCGCCCGATGAGCAGTTCTTC.

The V call is TRBV6-5, the J call TRBJ2-1; no clear D gene. The CDR3 spans 16 residues. Per germline, CDR1 MNHEY and CDR2 SVGAGI. Trimming took 0 bases from V and 6 from J, leaving 15 bases between them. The CDR3 DNA sequence: TGTGCCAGCAGTTACTCGATATACTCTTTAGGCAATGAGCAGTTCTTC. The encoded protein is CASSYSIYSLGNEQFF.

V and J are TRBV5-1 and TRBJ2-1; maybe TRBD2 (5 bases). The germline V gene encodes CDR1 SGHRS and CDR2 YFSETQ. The CDR3 consists of 15 residues. Trimming removed 4 bases from V and 0 bases from J, with 11 bases in between. The CDR3 spells CASSLTTSSYNEQFF. The CDR3 DNA sequence: TGCGCCAGCAGCCTGACTACGAGCTCCTACAATGAGCAGTTCTTC.

This clonotype occurred a few times. The rearrangement joins TRBV9 to TRBJ2-3, with 9 bases aligning to TRBD1. The germline V gene has CDR1 SGDLS and CDR2 YYNGEE. The CDR3 extends over 15 amino acids. The V and J ends lost 3 bases and 4 bases, in that order; junction bases with no gene match: 6. CDR3 amino acids: CASSAGTGSPDTQYF. The CDR3 region has the DNA TGTGCCAGCAGCGCCGGGACAGGGAGCCCAGATACGCAGTATTTT. Full variable domain (rest looked up from reference TRBV9 and TRBJ2-3): DSGVTQTPKHLITATGQRVTLRCSPRSGDLSVYWYQQSLDQGLQFLIQYYNGEERAKGNILERFSAQQFPDLHSELNLSSLELGDSALYFCASSAGTGSPDTQYFGPGTRLTVL.

This clonotype was picked up a small number of times. The chain recombines TRBV25-1 with TRBJ1-2; D remains ambiguous. This CDR3 has 13 residues. Trimming shortened V by 10 bases and J by 4 bases, and 16 bases separated the two germline ends. In germline, CDR1 is MGHDK, CDR2 SYGVNS. CDR3 in amino acids: CATRSSEPYGYTF. The CDR3 region has the DNA TGTGCCACCCGAAGCTCCGAACCCTATGGCTACACCTTC.

CDR3 DNA sequence: TGCGCCAGCAGCGTCGTTCCAATGAACACTGAAGCTTTCTTT. It specifies CASSVVPMNTEAFF. The chain couples TRBV5-1 to TRBJ1-1; D gene unclear. The CDR3 has 14 amino acids. Per germline, CDR1 SGHRS and CDR2 YFSETQ. Trimming pared 4 bases from V and 0 bases from J, leaving 10 bases between. Complete variable domain (other parts from reference TRBV5-1 and TRBJ1-1): KAGVTQTPRYLIKTRGQQVTLSCSPISGHRSVSWYQQTPGQGLQFLFEYFSETQRNKGNFPGRFSGRQFSNSRSEMNVSTLELGDSALYLCASSVVPMNTEAFFGQGTRLTVV.

J is TRBJ1-1 and V is TRBV5-1, with D unclear. From germline, CDR1 is SGHRS and CDR2 YFSETQ. V shed 0 bases and J shed 5 bases, with 20 bases lying between them. The length of the CDR3 is 17 residues. The CDR3 sequence: CASSLERWWTSGTEAFF. CDR3 nucleotides: TGCGCCAGCAGCTTGGAAAGGTGGTGGACGTCGGGGACTGAAGCTTTCTTT.

The chain joins TRBV4-1 to TRBJ2-7; 14 positions agree with TRBD2. After removal of 4 bases from V and 5 bases from J, the junction contained 4 bases not matched to a gene. Germline CDR1 and CDR2: MGHRA and YSYEKL. The CDR3 totals 15 residues. CDR3 in DNA: TGCGCCAGCAGCCGAACGGGACTAGCGGGGGACGAGCAGTACTTC. It translates to CASSRTGLAGDEQYF.

This clonotype was observed a few times. The chain couples TRBV4-2 to TRBJ1-6, with 7 bases fitting TRBD1. V was clipped by 2 bases and J by 3 bases; unmatched bases: 4. The CDR3 is 16 residues long. Germline assignment: CDR1 LGHNA and CDR2 YNFKEQ. The CDR3 spells CASSQSTGNYNSPLHF. Here the CDR3 DNA reads TGTGCCAGCAGCCAATCGACAGGGAACTATAATTCACCCCTCCACTTT.

This clonotype was recorded many times. This chain links TRBV4-3 with TRBJ2-6; no reliable D call. Trimming left V 0 bases short and J 0 bases short, with 6 bases between. The CDR3 covers 16 residues. Germline CDR1 and CDR2: LGHNA and YSLEER. CDR3 nucleotides: TGCGCCAGCAGCCAAGAGAGTAGCTCTGGGGCCAACGTCCTGACTTTC. It is translated as CASSQESSSGANVLTF.